This TCR beta chain was obtained from a study of long-term antiretroviral therapy in people with HIV. Each participant with HIV received care in the United States. Findings and limits, study-wide: Across all time points, the repertoire was dominated by clones that expanded before ART. Blood sampling spanned 2004 to 2017, possibly under older ART regimens. CDR3 length ranges were narrower in HIV repertoires than in controls.

Remarks on this clone: The antigen is undetermined.

The run of the v3.0 immunoSEQ assay was at survey level. Sequencing was performed with immunoSEQ multiplex PCR; in TCRdb, only in-frame clones are kept and a portion is missing. The sample lists around 15,000 clones; roughly nine tenths were seen once. The receptor comes from a woman aged 35 to 49 with HIV. The sample in question was unsorted PBMCs, obtained 0.6 years after starting antiretroviral therapy.

The CDR3 DNA is TGTGCCAGCAGCTTACCACAGGGGCTGGCTCATCCTGATACCTACGAGCAGTACTTC. It encodes CASSLPQGLAHPDTYEQYF. V is TRBV5-4 and J is TRBJ2-7, with 7 bases lining up with TRBD1. Germline values: CDR1 SGHNT, CDR2 YYREEE (reference sequence). The junction had 19 bases not matched to a gene; V was cut back by 2 bases and J by 2 bases. This CDR3 has 19 residues.